The present TCR beta chain was sequenced within a study of T cell repertoires in cytomegalovirus infection. Per the germline V gene, CDR1 is SGHAT and CDR2 is FQNNGV. Trimming took 3 bases from V and 2 from J, leaving 14 bases between them. The CDR3 is made up of 16 amino acids. Study-wide results and caveats: Predominance within the ex vivo response was attributable to HLA-C-restricted CMV-specific TCR beta clonotypes.

A remark on this clonotype: Its antigen is still unknown.

Via MiXCR, TCRdb re-called the reads, giving one row per CDR3 protein. The sample carries fewer than 550,000 distinct CDR3 sequences, around a quarter recorded once. V is TRBV11-2 and J is TRBJ2-4; maybe TRBD2 (5 bases). This clonotype was obtained from a human donor in good health (CMV status not recorded). Some clones in this sample may be carry-over from other donors' samples. The specimen was PBMCs. CDR3: CASSLGLALPKNIQYF. DNA of the CDR3: TGTGCCAGCAGCTTGGGCCTAGCTTTACCCAAAAACATTCAGTACTTC.